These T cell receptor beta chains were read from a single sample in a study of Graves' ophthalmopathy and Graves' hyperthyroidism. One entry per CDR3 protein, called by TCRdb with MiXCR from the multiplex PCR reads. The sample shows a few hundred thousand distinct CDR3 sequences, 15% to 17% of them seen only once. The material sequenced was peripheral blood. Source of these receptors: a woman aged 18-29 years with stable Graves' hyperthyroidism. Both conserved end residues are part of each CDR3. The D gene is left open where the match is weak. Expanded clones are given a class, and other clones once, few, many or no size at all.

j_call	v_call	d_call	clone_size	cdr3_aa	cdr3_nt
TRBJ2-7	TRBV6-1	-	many	CASTNPPGEYEQYF	TGTGCCAGCACCAACCCACCGGGAGAATACGAGCAGTACTTC
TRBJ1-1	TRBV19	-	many	CASSIDSTEAFF	TGTGCCAGTAGTATAGATAGCACTGAAGCTTTCTTT
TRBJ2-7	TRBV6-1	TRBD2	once	CVSSEPGLADFGEQYF	TGTGTCAGCAGTGAGCCGGGACTAGCGGATTTTGGGGAGCAGTACTTC
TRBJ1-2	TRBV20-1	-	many	CSADDNYGYTF	TGCAGTGCTGACGATAACTATGGCTACACCTTC
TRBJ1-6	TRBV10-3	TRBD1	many	CAISERGQGESPLHF	TGTGCCATCAGTGAGAGGGGACAGGGGGAATCACCCCTCCACTTT
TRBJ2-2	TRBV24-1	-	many	CATSDPAGVGELFF	TGTGCCACCAGTGACCCCGCGGGTGTTGGGGAGCTGTTTTTT
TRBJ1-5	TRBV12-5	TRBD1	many	CASGGDRATQHF	TGTGCTAGTGGTGGCGACAGGGCGACCCAGCATTTT
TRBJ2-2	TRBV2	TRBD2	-	CASRIAGGNTGELFF	TGTGCCAGCAGGATAGCGGGAGGAAACACCGGGGAGCTGTTTTTT
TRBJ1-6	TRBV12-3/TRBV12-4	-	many	CASSFQSPPLHF	TGTGCCAGCAGTTTTCAGTCCCCACCCCTCCACTTT
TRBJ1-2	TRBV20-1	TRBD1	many	CSAHSGRGQSHGYTF	TGCAGTGCTCATAGTGGCAGGGGGCAAAGTCATGGCTACACCTTC
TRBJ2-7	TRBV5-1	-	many	CASSLDNYEQYF	TGCGCCAGCAGCTTGGACAACTACGAGCAGTACTTC
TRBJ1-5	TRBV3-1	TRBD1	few	CASSPPMGQGDQPQHF	TGTGCCAGCAGCCCCCCAATGGGGCAGGGGGATCAGCCCCAGCATTTT
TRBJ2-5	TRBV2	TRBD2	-	CASRRGGGARETQYF	TGTGCCAGCAGGAGGGGCGGGGGGGCCCGCGAGACCCAGTACTTC
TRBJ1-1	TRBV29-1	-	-	CSVEVVSYLNTEAFF	TGCAGCGTTGAAGTTGTCAGCTACTTGAACACTGAAGCTTTCTTT
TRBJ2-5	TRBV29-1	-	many	CGGSQETQYF	TGCGGCGGGTCCCAAGAGACCCAGTACTTC
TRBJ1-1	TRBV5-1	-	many	CASSPRGAPSNTEAFF	TGCGCCAGCAGCCCGAGAGGAGCGCCCTCGAACACTGAAGCTTTCTTT
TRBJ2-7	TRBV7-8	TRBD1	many	CASSAGQVSYEQYF	TGTGCCAGCAGCGCGGGACAGGTGTCCTACGAGCAGTACTTC
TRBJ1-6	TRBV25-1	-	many	CASSEYKGILGSPLHF	TGTGCCAGCAGTGAATATAAGGGGATCCTAGGTTCACCCCTCCACTTT
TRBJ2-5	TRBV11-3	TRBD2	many	CASSFPLLAGDETQYF	TGTGCCAGCAGCTTCCCACTACTAGCGGGGGACGAGACCCAGTACTTC
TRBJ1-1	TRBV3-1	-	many	CASSLKGGITEAFF	TGTGCCAGCAGCCTAAAAGGGGGGATCACTGAAGCTTTCTTT
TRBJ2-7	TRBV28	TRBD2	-	CASTSGGYEQYF	TGTGCCAGCACTAGCGGGGGGTACGAGCAGTACTTC
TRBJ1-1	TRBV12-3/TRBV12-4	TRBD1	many	CASSSTGRDTEAFF	TGTGCCAGCAGTTCGACAGGGCGTGACACTGAAGCTTTCTTT
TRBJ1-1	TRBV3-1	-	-	CASSLGESEAFF	TGTGCCAGCAGCTTAGGGGAATCTGAAGCTTTCTTT
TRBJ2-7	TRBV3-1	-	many	CASSQASGEDGEQYF	TGTGCCAGCAGCCAGGCGTCGGGGGAGGACGGCGAGCAGTACTTC
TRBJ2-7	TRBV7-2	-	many	CASRLPLATASEQYF	TGTGCCAGCAGGTTACCCCTAGCGACAGCAAGTGAGCAGTACTTC
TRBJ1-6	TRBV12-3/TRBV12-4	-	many	CASSRRNSPLHF	TGTGCCAGCAGCCGGAGAAATTCACCCCTCCACTTT
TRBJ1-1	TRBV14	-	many	CASSQGSVFPGRSTEAFF	TGTGCCAGCAGCCAAGGATCTGTATTTCCGGGACGTAGCACTGAAGCTTTCTTT
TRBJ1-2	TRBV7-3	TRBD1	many	CASSLSPGTGGHGYTF	TGTGCCAGCAGCTTAAGCCCCGGGACAGGGGGCCATGGCTACACCTTC
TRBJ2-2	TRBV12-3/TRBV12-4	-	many	CASSSKNTGELFF	TGTGCCAGCAGTTCCAAGAACACCGGGGAGCTGTTTTTT